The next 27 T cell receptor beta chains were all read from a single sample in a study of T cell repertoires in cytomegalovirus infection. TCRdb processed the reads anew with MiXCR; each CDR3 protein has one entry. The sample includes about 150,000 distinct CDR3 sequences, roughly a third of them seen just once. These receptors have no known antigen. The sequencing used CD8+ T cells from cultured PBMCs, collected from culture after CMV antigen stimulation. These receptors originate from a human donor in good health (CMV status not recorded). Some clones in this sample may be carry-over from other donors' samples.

CDR3 in DNA: TGTGCCAGCAGCTTGGATAGCGGGTCCTCCTACAATGAGCAGTTCTTC. As protein: CASSLDSGSSYNEQFF. This chain links TRBV5-6 with TRBJ2-1; the match to TRBD2 covers 7 bases. Germline loops: CDR1 SGHDT, CDR2 YYEEEE. CDR3 size: 16 residues. The ends lost 0 bases at V and 0 bases at J; junction bases unmatched: 3.

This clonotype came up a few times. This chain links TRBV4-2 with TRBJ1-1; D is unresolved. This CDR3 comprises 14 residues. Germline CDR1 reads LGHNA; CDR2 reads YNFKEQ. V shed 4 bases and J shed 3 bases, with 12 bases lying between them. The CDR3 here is CASSRTRGDTEAFF. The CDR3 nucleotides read TGTGCCAGCAGCCGAACACGTGGGGACACTGAAGCTTTCTTT.

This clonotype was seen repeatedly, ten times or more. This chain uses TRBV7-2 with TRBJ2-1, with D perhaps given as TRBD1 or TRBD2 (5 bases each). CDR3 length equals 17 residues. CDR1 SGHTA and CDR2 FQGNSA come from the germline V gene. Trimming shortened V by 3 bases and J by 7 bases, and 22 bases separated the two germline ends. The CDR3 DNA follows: TGTGCCAGCAGCTTCCAAGGGGTCCTCATATCGGGAAATGAGCAGTTCTTC. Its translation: CASSFQGVLISGNEQFF.

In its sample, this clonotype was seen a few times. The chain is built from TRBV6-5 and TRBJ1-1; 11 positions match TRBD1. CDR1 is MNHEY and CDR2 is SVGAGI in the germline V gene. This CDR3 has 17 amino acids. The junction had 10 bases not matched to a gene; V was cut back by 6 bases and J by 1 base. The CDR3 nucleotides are TGTGCCAGCAGCCTACTCGGACAGGGGGCGACGAACACTGAAGCTTTCTTT. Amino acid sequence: CASSLLGQGATNTEAFF.

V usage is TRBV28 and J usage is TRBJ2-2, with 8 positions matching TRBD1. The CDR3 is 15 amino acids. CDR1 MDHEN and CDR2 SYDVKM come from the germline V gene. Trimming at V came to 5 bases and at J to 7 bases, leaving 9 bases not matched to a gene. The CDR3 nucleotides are TGTGCCAGCAGTCCACCGGGACAGGAGAACGGGGAGCTGTTTTTT. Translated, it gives CASSPPGQENGELFF.

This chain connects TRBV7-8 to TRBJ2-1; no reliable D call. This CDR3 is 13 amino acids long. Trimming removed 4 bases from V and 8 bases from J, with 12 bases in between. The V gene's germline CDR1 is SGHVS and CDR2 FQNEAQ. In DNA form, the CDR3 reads TGTGCCAGCAGCTCAGATGGGTGGGATGAGCAGTTCTTC. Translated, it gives CASSSDGWDEQFF.

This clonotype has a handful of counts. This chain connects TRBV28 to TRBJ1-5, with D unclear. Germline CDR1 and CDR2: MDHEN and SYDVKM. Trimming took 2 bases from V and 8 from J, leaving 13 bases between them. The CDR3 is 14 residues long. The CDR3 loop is CASSLGGSGKPQHF. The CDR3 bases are TGTGCCAGCAGTTTAGGTGGGTCTGGGAAGCCCCAGCATTTT.

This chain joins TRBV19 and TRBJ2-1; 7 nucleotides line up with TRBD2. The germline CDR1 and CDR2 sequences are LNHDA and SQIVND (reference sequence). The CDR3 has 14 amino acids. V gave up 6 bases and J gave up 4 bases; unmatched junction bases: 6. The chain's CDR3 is CASSPTGGYNEQFF. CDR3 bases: TGTGCCAGTAGCCCCACGGGGGGATACAATGAGCAGTTCTTC.

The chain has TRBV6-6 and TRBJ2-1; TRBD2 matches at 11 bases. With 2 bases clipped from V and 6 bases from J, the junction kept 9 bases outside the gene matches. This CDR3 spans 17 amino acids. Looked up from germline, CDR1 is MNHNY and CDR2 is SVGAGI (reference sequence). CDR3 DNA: TGTGCCAGCAGTTACCACCCCTTAGCGGGGGGGCCCAATGAGCAGTTCTTC. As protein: CASSYHPLAGGPNEQFF.

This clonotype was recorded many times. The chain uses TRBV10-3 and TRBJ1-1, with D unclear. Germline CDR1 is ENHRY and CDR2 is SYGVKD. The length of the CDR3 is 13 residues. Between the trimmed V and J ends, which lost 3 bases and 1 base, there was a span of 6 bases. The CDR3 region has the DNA TGTGCCATCAGTGACCTGGGGAACACTGAAGCTTTCTTT. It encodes CAISDLGNTEAFF.

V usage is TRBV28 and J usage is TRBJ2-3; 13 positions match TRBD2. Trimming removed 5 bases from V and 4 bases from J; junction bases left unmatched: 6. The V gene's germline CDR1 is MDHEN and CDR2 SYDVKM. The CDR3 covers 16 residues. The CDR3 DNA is TGTGCCAGCAGTCCCGGACTAGCGGGGGCCCCAGATACGCAGTATTTT. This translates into CASSPGLAGAPDTQYF.

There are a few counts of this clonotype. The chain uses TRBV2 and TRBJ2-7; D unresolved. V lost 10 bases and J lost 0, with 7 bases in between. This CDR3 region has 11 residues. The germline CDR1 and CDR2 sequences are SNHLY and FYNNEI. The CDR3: CATGDSYEQYF. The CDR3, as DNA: TGTGCCACTGGGGACTCCTACGAGCAGTACTTC. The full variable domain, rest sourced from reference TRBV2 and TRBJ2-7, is EPEVTQTPSHQVTQMGQEVILRCVPISNHLYFYWYRQILGQKVEFLVSFYNNEISEKSEIFDDQFSVERPDGSNFTLKIRSTKLEDSAMYFCATGDSYEQYFGPGTRLTVT.

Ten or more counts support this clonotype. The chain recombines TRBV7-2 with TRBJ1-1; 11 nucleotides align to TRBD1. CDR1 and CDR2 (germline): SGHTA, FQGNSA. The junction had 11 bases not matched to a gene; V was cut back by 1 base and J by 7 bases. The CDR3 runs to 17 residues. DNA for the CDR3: TGTGCCAGCAGCTTAGGGACAGGGGGCCTGGCGATGGTTGAAGCTTTCTTT. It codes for CASSLGTGGLAMVEAFF. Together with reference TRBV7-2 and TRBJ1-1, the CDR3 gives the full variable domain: GAGVSQSPSNKVTEKGKDVELRCDPISGHTALYWYRQSLGQGLEFLIYFQGNSAPDKSGLPSDRFSAERTGGSVSTLTIQRTQQEDSAVYLCASSLGTGGLAMVEAFFGQGTRLTVV.

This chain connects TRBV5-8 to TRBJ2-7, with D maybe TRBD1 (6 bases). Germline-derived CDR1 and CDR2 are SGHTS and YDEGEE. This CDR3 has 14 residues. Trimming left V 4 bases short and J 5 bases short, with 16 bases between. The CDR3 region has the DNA TGTGCCAGCAGCCCTATCCGGGACACCGACGAGCAGTACTTC. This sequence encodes CASSPIRDTDEQYF. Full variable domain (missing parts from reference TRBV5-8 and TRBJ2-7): EAGVTQSPTHLIKTRGQQATLRCSPISGHTSVYWYQQALGLGLQFLLWYDEGEERNRGNFPPRFSGRQFPNYSSELNVNALELEDSALYLCASSPIRDTDEQYFGPGTRLTVT.

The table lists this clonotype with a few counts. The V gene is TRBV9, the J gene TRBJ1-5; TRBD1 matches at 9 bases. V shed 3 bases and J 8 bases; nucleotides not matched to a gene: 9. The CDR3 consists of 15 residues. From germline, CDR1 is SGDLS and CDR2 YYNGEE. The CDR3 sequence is CASSAGQGQREPQHF. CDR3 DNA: TGTGCCAGCAGCGCCGGACAGGGGCAAAGGGAGCCCCAGCATTTT. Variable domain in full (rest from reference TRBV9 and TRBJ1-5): DSGVTQTPKHLITATGQRVTLRCSPRSGDLSVYWYQQSLDQGLQFLIQYYNGEERAKGNILERFSAQQFPDLHSELNLSSLELGDSALYFCASSAGQGQREPQHFGDGTRLSIL.

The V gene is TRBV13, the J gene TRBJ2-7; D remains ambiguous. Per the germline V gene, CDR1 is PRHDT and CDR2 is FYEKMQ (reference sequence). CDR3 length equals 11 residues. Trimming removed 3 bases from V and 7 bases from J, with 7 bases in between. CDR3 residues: CASSFLGEQYF. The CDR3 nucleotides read TGTGCCAGCAGCTTCCTCGGGGAGCAGTACTTC.

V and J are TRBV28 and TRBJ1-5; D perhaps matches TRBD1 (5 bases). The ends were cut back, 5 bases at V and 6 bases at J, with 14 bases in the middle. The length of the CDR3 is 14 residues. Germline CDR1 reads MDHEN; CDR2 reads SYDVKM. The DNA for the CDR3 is TGTGCCAGCAGTCAGCCTACGGGGGGTCAGCCCCAGCATTTT. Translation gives CASSQPTGGQPQHF.

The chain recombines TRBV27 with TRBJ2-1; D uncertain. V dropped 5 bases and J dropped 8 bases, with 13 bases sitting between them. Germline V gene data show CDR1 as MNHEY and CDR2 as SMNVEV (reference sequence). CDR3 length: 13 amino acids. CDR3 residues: CASSMELFDEQFF. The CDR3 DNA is TGTGCCAGCAGTATGGAATTGTTCGATGAGCAGTTCTTC.

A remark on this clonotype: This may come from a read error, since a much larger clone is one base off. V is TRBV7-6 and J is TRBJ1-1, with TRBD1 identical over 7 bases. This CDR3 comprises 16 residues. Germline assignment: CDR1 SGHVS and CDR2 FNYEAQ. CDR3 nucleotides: TGTGCCAGCAGCGTACAAAGGGACAGTAAGAACACTGAAACTTTCTTT. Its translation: CASSVQRDSKNTETFF.

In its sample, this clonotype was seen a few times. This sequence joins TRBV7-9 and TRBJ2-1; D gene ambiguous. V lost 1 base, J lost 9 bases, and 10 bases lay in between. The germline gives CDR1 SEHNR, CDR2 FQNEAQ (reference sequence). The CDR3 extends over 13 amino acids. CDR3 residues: CASSLVSSFEQFF. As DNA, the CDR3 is TGTGCCAGCAGCTTAGTCTCCAGCTTTGAGCAGTTCTTC.

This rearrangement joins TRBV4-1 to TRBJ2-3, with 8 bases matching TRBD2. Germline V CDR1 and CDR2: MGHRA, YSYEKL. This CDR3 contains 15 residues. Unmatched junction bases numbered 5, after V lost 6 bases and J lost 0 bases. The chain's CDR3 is CASRDSGVSTDTQYF. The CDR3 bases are TGCGCCAGCAGAGATAGCGGGGTAAGCACAGATACGCAGTATTTT.

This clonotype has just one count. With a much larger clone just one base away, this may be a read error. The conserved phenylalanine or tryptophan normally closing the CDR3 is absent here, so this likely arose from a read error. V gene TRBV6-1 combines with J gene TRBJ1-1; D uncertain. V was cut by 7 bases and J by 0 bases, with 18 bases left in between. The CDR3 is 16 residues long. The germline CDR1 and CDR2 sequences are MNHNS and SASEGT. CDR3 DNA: TGTGCCAGCACCACAACCCGGGTACAGTTGAACACTGAAGCTTTCCTT. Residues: CASTTTRVQLNTEAFL.

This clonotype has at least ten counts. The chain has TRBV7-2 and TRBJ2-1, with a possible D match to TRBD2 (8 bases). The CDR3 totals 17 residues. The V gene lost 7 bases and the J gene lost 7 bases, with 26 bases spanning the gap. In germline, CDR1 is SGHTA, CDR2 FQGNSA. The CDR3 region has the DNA TGTGCCAGCAAAATGCCCAGGGGGGTAGCGGGGCGTAATGAGCAGTTCTTC. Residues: CASKMPRGVAGRNEQFF.

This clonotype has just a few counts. Here the CDR3 reads CASSLTHSNQPQHF. The CDR3 DNA is TGTGCCAGCAGTTTAACACATAGCAATCAGCCCCAGCATTTT. The chain links TRBV12-3 or TRBV12-4 to TRBJ1-5; no definite D call. The ends were cut back, 2 bases at V and 0 bases at J, with 5 bases in the middle. This CDR3 spans 14 amino acids.

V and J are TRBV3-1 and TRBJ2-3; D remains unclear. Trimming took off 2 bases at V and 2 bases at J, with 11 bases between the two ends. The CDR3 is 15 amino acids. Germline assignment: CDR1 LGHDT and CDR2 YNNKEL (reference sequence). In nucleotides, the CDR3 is TGTGCCAGCAGCCAACAGCAGGCTACCACAGATACGCAGTATTTT. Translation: CASSQQQATTDTQYF.

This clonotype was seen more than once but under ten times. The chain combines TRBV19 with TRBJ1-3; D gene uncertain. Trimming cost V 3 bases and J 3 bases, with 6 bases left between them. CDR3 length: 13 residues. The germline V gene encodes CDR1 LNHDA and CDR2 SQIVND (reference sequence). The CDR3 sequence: CASSIDLGNTIYF. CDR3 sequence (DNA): TGTGCCAGTAGTATCGACCTTGGAAACACCATATATTTT.

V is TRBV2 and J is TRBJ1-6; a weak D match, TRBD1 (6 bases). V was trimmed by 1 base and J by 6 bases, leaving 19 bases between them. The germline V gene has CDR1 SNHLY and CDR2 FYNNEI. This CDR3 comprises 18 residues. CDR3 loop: CASSEVYRDPKLNSPLHF. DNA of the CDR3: TGTGCCAGCAGTGAAGTTTACAGGGACCCTAAACTTAATTCACCCCTCCACTTT.